This record concerns one TCR beta chain sequence. The data were taken from a study of cytomegalovirus exposure and HLA in healthy donors. V was shortened by 6 bases and J by 1 base, with 9 bases between the two germline ends. The CDR3 is made up of 13 amino acids. CDR1 is SNHLY and CDR2 is FYNNEI in the germline V gene. In the PCR, 60 Vbeta and 13 Jbeta primers were used. The protocol was immunoSEQ multiplex PCR, while the TCRdb copy is restricted to in-frame clones and leaves out a portion. This sample has over 150,000 clones, with roughly 70% found just once. The receptor comes from a woman aged 40-49 years in good health and CMV-seropositive. The rearrangement links TRBV2 to TRBJ1-1; tentative D call: TRBD1 (6 bases). The sample consisted of PBMCs. CDR3 sequence (DNA): TGTGCCAGCAGCCGGACAGAGAACACTGAAGCTTTCTTT. It codes for CASSRTENTEAFF.